The following is a TCR beta chain sequence with its context. The data are from a study of response to subunit inactivated influenza vaccine. TCRdb re-derived calls from the RT-PCR reads in MiXCR, one entry per CDR3 protein. The data hold 500,000 to 550,000 distinct CDR3 sequences, with roughly 23% observed a single time. The same data also went into a second study, on T cells expressing NK-cell markers. Turning to that study: Beta-chain TCR cDNA was generated via 5'RACE template switching with UMIs. For six donors, the dominant NKG2C+ clonotypes made up roughly 1.0-7.0% of their CD8+ T cells.

The material sequenced was CD4+ T cells sorted from PBMCs, taken 12 days after vaccination. This TCR came from a man in his fifties or sixties who received an inactivated influenza vaccine.

CDR3 DNA: TGTGCCAGCAGCCAAGTCGGCGTTGCTGAAGCTTTCTTT. Translating it yields CASSQVGVAEAFF. The V gene is TRBV3-1, the J gene TRBJ1-1, with no clear D. V lost 1 base and J lost 6, with 9 bases in between. This CDR3 spans 13 amino acids. Germline CDR1 reads LGHDT; CDR2 reads YNNKEL (reference sequence). Full variable domain (rest looked up from reference TRBV3-1 and TRBJ1-1): DTAVSQTPKYLVTQMGNDKSIKCEQNLGHDTMYWYKQDSKKFLKIMFSYNNKELIINETVPNRFSPKSPDKAHLNLHINSLELGDSAVYFCASSQVGVAEAFFGQGTRLTVV.